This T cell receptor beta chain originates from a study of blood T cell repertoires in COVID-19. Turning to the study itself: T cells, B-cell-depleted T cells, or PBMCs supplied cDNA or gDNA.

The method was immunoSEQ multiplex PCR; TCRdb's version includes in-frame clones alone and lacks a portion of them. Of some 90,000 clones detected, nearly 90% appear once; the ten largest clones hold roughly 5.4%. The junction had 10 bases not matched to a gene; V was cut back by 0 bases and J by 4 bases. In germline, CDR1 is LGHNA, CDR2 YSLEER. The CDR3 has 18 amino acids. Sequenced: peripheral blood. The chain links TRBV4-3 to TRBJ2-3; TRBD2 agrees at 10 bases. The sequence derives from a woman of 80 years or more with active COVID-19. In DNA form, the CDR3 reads TGCGCCAGCAGCCAAGATGGGGGAGGAGCGGGAGGGTCAGATACGCAGTATTTT. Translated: CASSQDGGGAGGSDTQYF.